The 9 T cell receptor beta chains given below trace back to one sample, sequenced in a study of CD8 T cells in Susac syndrome. A quantity of 0.5 to 1 ug RNA underwent reverse transcription using random hexamers. One entry per CDR3 protein results from TCRdb running MiXCR on the immunoSEQ multiplex PCR reads. The data show over 350,000 distinct CDR3 sequences, with approximately 85% seen just once and 0.09% to 0.15% held by the top ten. The sample was CD8+ T cells from PBMCs. The source of these receptors is a human donor with multiple sclerosis.

V is TRBV6-5 and J is TRBJ2-1; 11 positions match TRBD2. The CDR3 extends over 15 amino acids. Losses at the gene ends were 6 bases for V and 8 bases for J; bases not matched to a gene: 9. The V gene's germline CDR1 is MNHEY and CDR2 SVGAGI. CDR3 in amino acids: CASSYLAGGIYEQFF. For the CDR3, the DNA is TGTGCCAGCAGCTATCTAGCGGGGGGTATCTATGAGCAGTTCTTC.

This sequence joins TRBV3-1 and TRBJ2-5, with 12 bases lining up with TRBD2. Germline V CDR1 and CDR2: LGHDT, YNNKEL (reference sequence). This CDR3 spans 16 amino acids. V trimming: 8 bases; J trimming: 3 bases; junction bases outside the gene matches: 10. CDR3 coding DNA: TGTGCCAGCGGACCCACGGCTAGCGGGGGGGAAGAGACCCAGTACTTC. This sequence encodes CASGPTASGGEETQYF.

CDR3 sequence: CASRFSTGLTEAFF. The CDR3 DNA follows: TGTGCCAGCAGATTCTCGACAGGGTTGACTGAAGCTTTCTTT. This rearrangement joins TRBV27 to TRBJ1-1; TRBD1 aligns across 7 bases. Trimming took 6 bases from V and 5 from J; bases not matched to a gene: 9. Looked up from germline, CDR1 is MNHEY and CDR2 is SMNVEV (reference sequence). The CDR3 contains 14 residues.

This clonotype appeared a single time. CDR3 DNA: TGCGCCAGCAGTTATGGAGGGCGTAAAAATGAAAAACTGTTTTTT. It is translated as CASSYGGRKNEKLFF. The chain recombines TRBV5-1 with TRBJ1-4; D is unclear. The CDR3 is made up of 15 amino acids. CDR1 and CDR2 (germline): SGHRS, YFSETQ. The V gene lost 5 bases and the J gene lost 5 bases, with 16 bases spanning the gap.

The rearrangement joins TRBV4-1 to TRBJ2-2; D is possibly TRBD1 or TRBD2 (5 bases each). V lost 3 bases, J lost 7 bases, and 18 bases lay in between. The germline gives CDR1 MGHRA, CDR2 YSYEKL. This CDR3 has 16 residues. CDR3 DNA sequence: TGCGCCAGCAGCCAGGCCCAGGGTTCCGAGGGCGGGGAGCTGTTTTTT. This translates into CASSQAQGSEGGELFF.

This clonotype showed up just once. The V and J genes are TRBV28 and TRBJ2-6, with D possibly TRBD2 on 5 matching bases. From germline, CDR1 is MDHEN and CDR2 SYDVKM. The CDR3 is 18 residues long. V shed 3 bases and J shed 0 bases, with 15 bases lying between them. CDR3 in DNA: TGTGCCAGCAGTTTTTCGGTGGGAGCGAGCTCTGGGGCCAACGTCCTGACTTTC. It yields the protein CASSFSVGASSGANVLTF.

This chain uses TRBV10-2 with TRBJ2-2; D unclear. The CDR3 extends over 12 amino acids. Trimming pared 8 bases from V and 6 bases from J, leaving 10 bases between. Germline V gene sequence: CDR1 WSHSY, CDR2 SAAADI. The CDR3: CASVLGSGELFF. The CDR3 DNA is TGCGCCAGCGTCCTGGGGTCCGGGGAGCTGTTTTTT.

This clonotype was observed a handful of times. Here the CDR3 DNA reads TGTGCCAGCACAAGCGGGAGGTTCACCTACGAGCAGTACTTC. Its translation is CASTSGRFTYEQYF. The chain recombines TRBV6-2 or TRBV6-3 with TRBJ2-7, with 9 bases that match TRBD2. V shed 7 bases and J 2 bases; nucleotides not matched to a gene: 6. CDR1 and CDR2 (germline): MNHEY, SVGEGT. The CDR3 contains 14 residues.

The chain joins TRBV19 to TRBJ2-3, with a weak D call TRBD1 (6 bases). This CDR3 has 15 residues. Trimming cost V 4 bases and J 3 bases, with 14 bases left between them. Germline loops: CDR1 LNHDA, CDR2 SQIVND (reference sequence). CDR3 DNA sequence: TGTGCCAGTAGTACCTCAGGGGATTGGACAGATACGCAGTATTTT. The encoded protein is CASSTSGDWTDTQYF.